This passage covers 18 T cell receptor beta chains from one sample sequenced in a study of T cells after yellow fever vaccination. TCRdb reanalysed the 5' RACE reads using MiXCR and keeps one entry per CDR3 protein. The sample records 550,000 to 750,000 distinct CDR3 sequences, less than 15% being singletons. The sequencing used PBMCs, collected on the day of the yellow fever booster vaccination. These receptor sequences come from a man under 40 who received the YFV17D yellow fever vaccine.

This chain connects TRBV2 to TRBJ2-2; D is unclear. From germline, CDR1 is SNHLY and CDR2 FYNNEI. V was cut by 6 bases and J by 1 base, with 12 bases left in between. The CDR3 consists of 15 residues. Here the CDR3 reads CASSEISLNTGELFF. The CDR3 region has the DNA TGTGCCAGCAGCGAGATTAGCCTGAACACCGGGGAGCTGTTTTTT.

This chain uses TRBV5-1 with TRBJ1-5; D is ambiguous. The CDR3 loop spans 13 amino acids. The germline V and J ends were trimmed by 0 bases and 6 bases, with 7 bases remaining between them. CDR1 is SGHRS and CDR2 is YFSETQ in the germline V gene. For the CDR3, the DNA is TGCGCCAGCAGCTTGGATCCTCTTCAGCCCCAGCATTTT. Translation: CASSLDPLQPQHF.

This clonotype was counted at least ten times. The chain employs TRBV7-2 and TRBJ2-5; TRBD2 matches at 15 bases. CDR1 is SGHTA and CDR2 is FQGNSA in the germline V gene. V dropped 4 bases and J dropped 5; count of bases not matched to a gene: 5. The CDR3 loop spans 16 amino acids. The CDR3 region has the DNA TGTGCCAGCAGCTCGGGACTAGCGGGAGGAGGGGAGACCCAGTACTTC. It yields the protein CASSSGLAGGGETQYF.

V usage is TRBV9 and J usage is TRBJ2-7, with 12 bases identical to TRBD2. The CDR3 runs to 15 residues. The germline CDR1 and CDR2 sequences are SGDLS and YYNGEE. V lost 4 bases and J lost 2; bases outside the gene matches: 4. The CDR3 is CASSRLAGDTYEQYF. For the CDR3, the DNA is TGTGCCAGCAGCCGACTAGCGGGAGACACCTACGAGCAGTACTTC.

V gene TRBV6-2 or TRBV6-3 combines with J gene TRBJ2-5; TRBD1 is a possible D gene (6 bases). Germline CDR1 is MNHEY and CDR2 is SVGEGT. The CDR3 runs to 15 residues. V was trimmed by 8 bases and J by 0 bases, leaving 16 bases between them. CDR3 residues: CASAARTEYQETQYF. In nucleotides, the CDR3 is TGTGCCAGCGCTGCAAGGACAGAGTACCAAGAGACCCAGTACTTC.

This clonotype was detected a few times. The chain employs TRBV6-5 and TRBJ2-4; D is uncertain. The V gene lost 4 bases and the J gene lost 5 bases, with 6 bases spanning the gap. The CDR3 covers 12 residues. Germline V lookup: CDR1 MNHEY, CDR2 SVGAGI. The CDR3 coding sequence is TGTGCCAGCAGTTCGATCCAAAACATTCAGTACTTC. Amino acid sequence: CASSSIQNIQYF.

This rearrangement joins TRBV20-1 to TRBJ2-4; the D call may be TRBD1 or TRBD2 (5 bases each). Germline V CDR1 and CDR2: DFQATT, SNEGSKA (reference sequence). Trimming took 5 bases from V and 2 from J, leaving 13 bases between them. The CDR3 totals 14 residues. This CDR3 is CSAGSRQSKNIQYF. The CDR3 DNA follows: TGCAGTGCTGGGAGTCGACAGTCCAAAAACATTCAGTACTTC.

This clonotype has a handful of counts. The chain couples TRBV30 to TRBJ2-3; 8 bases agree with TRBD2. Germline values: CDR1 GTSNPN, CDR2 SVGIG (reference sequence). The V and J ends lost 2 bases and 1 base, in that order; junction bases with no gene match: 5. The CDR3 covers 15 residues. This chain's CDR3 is CAWSPGTRRTDTQYF. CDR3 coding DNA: TGTGCCTGGAGTCCCGGGACTAGACGCACAGATACGCAGTATTTT. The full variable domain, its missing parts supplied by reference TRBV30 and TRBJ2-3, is SQTIHQWPATLVQPVGSPLSLECTVEGTSNPNLYWYRQAAGRGLQLLFYSVGIGQISSEVPQNLSASRPQDRQFILSSKKLLLSDSGFYLCAWSPGTRRTDTQYFGPGTRLTVL.

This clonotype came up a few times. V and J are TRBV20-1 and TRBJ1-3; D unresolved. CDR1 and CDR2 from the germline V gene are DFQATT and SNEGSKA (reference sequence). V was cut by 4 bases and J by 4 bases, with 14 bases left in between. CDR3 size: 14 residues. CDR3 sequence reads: CSATKGSGGNTIYF. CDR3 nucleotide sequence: TGCAGTGCTACAAAGGGCTCTGGGGGAAACACCATATATTTT.

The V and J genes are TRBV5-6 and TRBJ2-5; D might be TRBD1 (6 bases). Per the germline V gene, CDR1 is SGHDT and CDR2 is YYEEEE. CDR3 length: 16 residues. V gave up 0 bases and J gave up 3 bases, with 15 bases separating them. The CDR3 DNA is TGTGCCAGCAGCTTGGCCAGGGGAGCGGCTAAAGAGACCCAGTACTTC. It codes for CASSLARGAAKETQYF.

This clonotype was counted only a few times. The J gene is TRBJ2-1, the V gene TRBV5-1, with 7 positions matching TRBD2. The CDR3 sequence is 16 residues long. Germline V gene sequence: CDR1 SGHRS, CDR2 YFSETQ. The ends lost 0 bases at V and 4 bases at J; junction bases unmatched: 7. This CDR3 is CASSLAPSGEYNEQFF. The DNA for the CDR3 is TGCGCCAGCAGCTTGGCGCCTAGCGGAGAGTACAATGAGCAGTTCTTC.

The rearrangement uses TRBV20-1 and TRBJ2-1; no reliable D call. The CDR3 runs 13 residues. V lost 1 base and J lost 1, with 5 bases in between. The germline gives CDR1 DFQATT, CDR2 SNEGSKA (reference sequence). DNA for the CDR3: TGCAGTGCTAGAGTTGGGTCCTACAATGAGCAGTTCTTC. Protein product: CSARVGSYNEQFF.

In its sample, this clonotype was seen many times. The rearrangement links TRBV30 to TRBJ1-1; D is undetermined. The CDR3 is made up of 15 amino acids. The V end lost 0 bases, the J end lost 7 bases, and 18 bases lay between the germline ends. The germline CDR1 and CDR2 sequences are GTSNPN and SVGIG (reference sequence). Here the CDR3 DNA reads TGTGCCTGGAGTGTGATCGGTACCGGTAGTGATGAAGCTTTCTTT. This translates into CAWSVIGTGSDEAFF.

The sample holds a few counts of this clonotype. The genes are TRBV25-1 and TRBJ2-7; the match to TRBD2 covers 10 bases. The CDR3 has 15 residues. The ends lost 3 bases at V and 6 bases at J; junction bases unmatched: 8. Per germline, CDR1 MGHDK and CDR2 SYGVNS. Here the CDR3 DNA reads TGTGCCAGCAGTGACTGGGCTAGCGGGAGTGGCGAGCAGTACTTC. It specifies CASSDWASGSGEQYF.

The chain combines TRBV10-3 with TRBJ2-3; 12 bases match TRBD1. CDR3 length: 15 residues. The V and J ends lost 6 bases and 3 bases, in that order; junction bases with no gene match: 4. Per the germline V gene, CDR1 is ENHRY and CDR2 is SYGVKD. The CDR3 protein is CAIRGQGAATDTQYF. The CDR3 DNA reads TGTGCCATCAGGGGACAGGGGGCTGCAACAGATACGCAGTATTTT.

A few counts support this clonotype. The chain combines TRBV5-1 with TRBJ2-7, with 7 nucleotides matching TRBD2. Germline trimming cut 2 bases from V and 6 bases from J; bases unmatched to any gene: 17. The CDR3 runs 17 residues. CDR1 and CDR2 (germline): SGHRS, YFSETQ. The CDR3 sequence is CASSFRLAEQGWGEQYF. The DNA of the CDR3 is TGCGCCAGCAGCTTTAGGCTAGCGGAGCAGGGTTGGGGCGAGCAGTACTTC.

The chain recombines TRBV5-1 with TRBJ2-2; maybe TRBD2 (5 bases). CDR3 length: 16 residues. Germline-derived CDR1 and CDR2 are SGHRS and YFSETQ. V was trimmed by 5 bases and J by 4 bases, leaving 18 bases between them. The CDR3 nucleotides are TGCGCCAGCAGTCTATCCCCCGGGGTCAGCACCGGGGAGCTGTTTTTT. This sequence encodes CASSLSPGVSTGELFF.

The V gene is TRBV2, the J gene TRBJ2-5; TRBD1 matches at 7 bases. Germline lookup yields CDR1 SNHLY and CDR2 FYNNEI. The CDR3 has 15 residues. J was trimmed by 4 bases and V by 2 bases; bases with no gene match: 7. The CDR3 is CASSELGAGGETQYF. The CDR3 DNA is TGTGCCAGCAGTGAATTGGGCGCAGGGGGAGAGACCCAGTACTTC.